This TCR beta chain was sequenced during a study of T cell responses to AZD1222 COVID-19 vaccine. Study-level findings and limits: At study baseline, merely a handful of AZD1222 recipients were seropositive. Most donors were white British, females outnumbered males, and clonal diversity was possibly underestimated.

Trimming removed 4 bases from V and 3 bases from J; junction bases left unmatched: 6. In germline, CDR1 is LNHDA, CDR2 SQIVND (reference sequence). This CDR3 has 14 residues. Of note for this clone: What it binds is not known.

Assay used: immunoSEQ multiplex PCR; TCRdb lists only in-frame clones, some missing. This table has roughly 170,000 clones, about nine tenths appearing once. The genes are TRBV19 and TRBJ2-7; 7 nucleotides line up with TRBD1. The sample here was peripheral blood, taken on day 0 of AZD1222 vaccination. This receptor was identified in an adult in good health. The CDR3 DNA sequence: TGTGCCAGTAGTACACCGGGACAGAGCTACGAGCAGTACTTC. Translation: CASSTPGQSYEQYF.